This TCR beta chain derives from a study of T cell repertoires in aging, cancer and after chemotherapy. Amplification of TCR beta used genomic DNA extracted from peripheral blood. V was trimmed by 5 bases and J by 3 bases, leaving 16 bases between them. The CDR3 is made up of 15 amino acids. Germline V lookup: CDR1 DFQATT, CDR2 SNEGSKA (reference sequence). Rearranged V-D-J TRB sequences were amplified with a mixed TRB-A/B primer pool. In TCRdb, the multiplex PCR reads were re-called with MiXCR into one record per CDR3 protein. The data contain approximately 2,900 distinct CDR3 sequences, roughly 24% of them seen just once; the ten biggest clones take up roughly 50%.

The sequence came from a human donor with a solid tumor. Sample: blood. The chain joins TRBV20-1 to TRBJ2-2; possible D gene TRBD2, 5 bases. The CDR3: CSAFPLALDTGELFF. Here the CDR3 DNA reads TGCAGTGCTTTCCCGCTAGCCTTGGACACCGGGGAGCTGTTTTTT.